This T cell receptor beta chain was recorded in a study of shared clonotypes between healthy human individuals. This clone was detected only once. Once extracted for a subset, genomic DNA was divided evenly among several immunoSEQ plates. TCRdb's copy holds only in-frame clones and misses some; the assay was immunoSEQ multiplex PCR. The table includes about 2.4 million clones, roughly 93% detected once. The authors divided CD4+ cells into CD45RA+ naive and CD45RA-negative memory subsets. Germline assignment: CDR1 MNHEY and CDR2 SVGAGI. The germline V and J ends were trimmed by 6 bases and 11 bases, with 14 bases remaining between them. The CDR3 extends over 13 amino acids.

The gene calls are TRBV6-5 and TRBJ1-6, with D possibly being TRBD1 (6 bases). The TCR comes from a man younger than 30 in good health. Some clones in this sample may be carry-over from other donors' samples. The sequencing input was naive CD4+ T cells from PBMCs. Subset specified: CD45RA+ positively selected. The CDR3 protein is CASRQQGFTPLHF. The CDR3 nucleotides are TGTGCCAGCAGGCAACAGGGTTTTACACCCCTCCACTTT.